This T cell receptor beta chain is from a study of cytomegalovirus exposure and HLA in healthy donors. The repertoire was sequenced with immunoSEQ multiplex PCR; TCRdb's copy has only in-frame clones and lacks some. The table shows some 64,000 clones, with around 97% occurring only once. Sequencing input: PBMCs. The origin of this receptor is a young woman in good health and CMV-seropositive.

The CDR3 DNA follows: TGTGCCAGCAGCTCATCCATACAGGGCACTGAAGCTTTCTTT. Its translation: CASSSSIQGTEAFF. The genes are TRBV6-6 and TRBJ1-1, with D perhaps TRBD1 (6 bases). The ends were cut back, 6 bases at V and 4 bases at J, with 15 bases in the middle. The V gene's germline CDR1 is MNHNY and CDR2 SVGAGI (reference sequence). The CDR3 has 14 amino acids.